Listed here are 5 T cell receptor beta chains from one sample, sequenced in a study of blood T cell repertoires in COVID-19. The repertoire was sequenced with immunoSEQ multiplex PCR; TCRdb's copy has only in-frame clones and lacks some. This table has around 250,000 clones, 85% to 90% appearing once. The specimen sequenced was PBMCs or T cells enriched from blood (not recorded which). The source of these receptors is a woman under 40 with acute COVID-19.

The chain recombines TRBV6-2 or TRBV6-3 with TRBJ2-1, with TRBD1 identical over 7 bases. The CDR3 spans 12 residues. V trimming: 5 bases; J trimming: 12 bases; junction bases outside the gene matches: 7. Germline values: CDR1 MNHEY, CDR2 SVGEGT. The CDR3 loop is CASSAPQGRQFF. The CDR3 DNA reads TGTGCCAGCAGTGCCCCACAGGGGAGGCAGTTCTTC.

This chain uses TRBV29-1 with TRBJ1-1, with 9 bases matching TRBD1. Germline CDR1 reads SQVTM; CDR2 reads ANQGSEA. Trimming at V came to 5 bases and at J to 0 bases, leaving 7 bases not matched to a gene. The CDR3 runs to 15 residues. CDR3 DNA sequence: TGCAGCGTTAGGACAGGGGCGTACCTGAACACTGAAGCTTTCTTT. Translating gives CSVRTGAYLNTEAFF.

The chain uses TRBV23-1 and TRBJ2-3; a possible D gene is TRBD1 (5 bases). TRBV23-1 is an ORF, with its function uncertain. Trimming cost V 4 bases and J 0 bases, with 8 bases left between them. CDR3 length: 14 residues. The CDR3 loop is CASSRTGSTDTQYF. The CDR3 DNA sequence: TGCGCCAGCAGTCGAACAGGTAGCACAGATACGCAGTATTTT.

The CDR3 sequence: CAISESRGSEQYF. The CDR3 DNA reads as TGTGCCATCAGTGAGTCACGGGGGTCCGAGCAGTACTTC. The rearrangement links TRBV10-3 to TRBJ2-7, with a tentative D call TRBD2 (6 bases). CDR1 and CDR2 (germline): ENHRY, SYGVKD. This CDR3 has 13 residues. V lost 0 bases to trimming and J lost 6 bases, with 9 bases between them.

The chain carries TRBV3-1 (or the pseudogene TRBV3-2) and TRBJ2-4; D not certain. Looked up from germline, CDR1 is LGHDT and CDR2 is YNNKEL (reference sequence). Trimming stripped 0 bases from V and 0 bases from J, with 9 bases between. The CDR3 is 16 amino acids. The CDR3 DNA sequence: TGTGCCAGCAGCCAAGAGGGCCTACTAGCCAAAAACATTCAGTACTTC. Its translation: CASSQEGLLAKNIQYF.